Listed below are T cell receptor beta chains from one sample, sequenced in a study of technical replicates of blood from a few donors. Using immunoSEQ multiplex PCR, the repertoire was profiled, and TCRdb retains in-frame clones only, with some absent. The sample has approximately 92,000 clones, 90% to 95% seen once. The source material was T cells isolated from PBMCs. These receptors all stem from a human donor in good health. The CDR3 runs from the conserved cysteine through the conserved F or W. Each record gives: CDR3 DNA, CDR3 protein, D gene, V gene, J gene, clone size. A D gene is named only where the DNA matches it firmly. Expanded clones get a size class; other rows say once, few or many, or leave the size out.

TGCGCCAGCAAGGGGACTAGCGGGAGCGGGGCCACAGATACGCAGTATTTT	CASKGTSGSGATDTQYF	TRBD2	TRBV5-1	TRBJ2-3	once
TGTGCCAGCAGCACTACCGGGACTAGCGGATCCTACAATGAGCAGTTCTTC	CASSTTGTSGSYNEQFF	TRBD2	TRBV5-4	TRBJ2-1	NA
TGCAGCGTTACCAGGGGGTCCTACGAGCAGTACTTC	CSVTRGSYEQYF	TRBD1	TRBV29-1	TRBJ2-7	NA
TGTGCCACCTCTCGAGGGAGTAGCGGGTACGAGCAGTACTTC	CATSRGSSGYEQYF	TRBD2	TRBV6-1	TRBJ2-7	NA
TGTGCCAGCAGCTTTAAAACAGGGGATACCGGGGAGCTGTTTTTT	CASSFKTGDTGELFF	TRBD1	TRBV11-2	TRBJ2-2	NA
TGTGCCAGCAGCCCCGGGACAGTGAACACTGAAGCTTTCTTT	CASSPGTVNTEAFF	TRBD1	TRBV7-3	TRBJ1-1	NA
TGTGCCAGCAGCTCAGGCAGCTCCACAGATACGCAGTATTTT	CASSSGSSTDTQYF	NA	TRBV5-4	TRBJ2-3	NA
TGCGCCAGCAGCCAAGAAGAGCAGACTTTAAATGAGCAGTTCTTC	CASSQEEQTLNEQFF	NA	TRBV4-1	TRBJ2-1	NA
TGTGCCAGTAGTATGGAGAACGGGAGGTACCAAGAGACCCAGTACTTC	CASSMENGRYQETQYF	TRBD2	TRBV19	TRBJ2-5	once
TGTGCCAGTAGACAAGCGGGGATTTACGAGCAGTACTTC	CASRQAGIYEQYF	TRBD2	TRBV19	TRBJ2-7	NA
TGTGCCAGCAGCCCCTTAATTCCCAATGAGCAGTTCTTC	CASSPLIPNEQFF	NA	TRBV13	TRBJ2-1	NA
TGTGCCAGCAGTGACTATGCCTTTAATGAAAAACTGTTTTTT	CASSDYAFNEKLFF	NA	TRBV2	TRBJ1-4	NA
TGTGCCAGCAGCCTGGGAGGGACCATGAACACTGAAGCTTTCTTT	CASSLGGTMNTEAFF	NA	TRBV28	TRBJ1-1	once
TGTGCCATCAGTGAGGTTGCCGGTAGAGGCGATGAGCAGTTCTTC	CAISEVAGRGDEQFF	NA	TRBV10-3	TRBJ2-1	NA
TGTGCCAGCAGCTTGCCAGGGCAAGACTACGAGCAGTACTTC	CASSLPGQDYEQYF	NA	TRBV5-6	TRBJ2-7	NA
TGTGCCTGGGGACAGGGTAGGGGGGAGCTGTTTTTT	CAWGQGRGELFF	TRBD1	TRBV30	TRBJ2-2	few
TGTGCCAGTAGTATCCTCGGGTCTTCCTACGAGCAGTACTTC	CASSILGSSYEQYF	NA	TRBV19	TRBJ2-7	once
TGTGCCTGGAGTATAGTGTTACGGGATAGAGAGACCCAGTACTTC	CAWSIVLRDRETQYF	NA	TRBV30	TRBJ2-5	NA
TGTGCCAGCAGTTACATCCGGCAGGGCAACACTGAAGCTTTCTTT	CASSYIRQGNTEAFF	NA	TRBV6-5	TRBJ1-1	once
TGCGCCAGCAGCTTGGTTACAGTACACACCGGGGAGCTGTTTTTT	CASSLVTVHTGELFF	NA	TRBV5-1	TRBJ2-2	NA
TGTGCCAGTAGTACCGACAGGGGATGGTCAGAGACCCAGTACTTC	CASSTDRGWSETQYF	TRBD1	TRBV19	TRBJ2-5	NA
TGTGCCTGGAAGGGGACAGGGGACTACGAGCAGTACTTC	CAWKGTGDYEQYF	TRBD1	TRBV30	TRBJ2-7	NA
TGTGCCAGCTCACCCGGGACAGGTACCTACGAGCAGTACTTC	CASSPGTGTYEQYF	TRBD1	TRBV18	TRBJ2-7	NA
TGTGCCAGCAGTGAAACCGACAGTTACACAGATACGCAGTATTTT	CASSETDSYTDTQYF	NA	TRBV7-9	TRBJ2-3	NA
TGTGCCAGCAGCACCCGGTTGGGCAGGGCCCAAGAGACCCAGTACTTC	CASSTRLGRAQETQYF	NA	TRBV11-3	TRBJ2-5	NA
TGTGCCAGCAGTCCCCGGACTAGCGGGAGGCAAAACGAGCAGTACTTC	CASSPRTSGRQNEQYF	TRBD2	TRBV28	TRBJ2-7	NA
TGTGCCAGTTCTCCTACCCGGGACAGGGTGGATGGGGCCAACGTCCTGACTTTC	CASSPTRDRVDGANVLTF	TRBD1	TRBV19	TRBJ2-6	NA
TGTGCCAGTAGTATCTGGGCAGATAGCAATCAGCCCCAGCATTTT	CASSIWADSNQPQHF	NA	TRBV19	TRBJ1-5	NA
TGTGCCAGCAGTGAAGTGGGGACAGCCAACACTGAAGCTTTCTTT	CASSEVGTANTEAFF	TRBD1	TRBV6-1	TRBJ1-1	NA
TGCGCCAGCAGCTTGGGACAGACCACAGATACGCAGTATTTT	CASSLGQTTDTQYF	NA	TRBV5-1	TRBJ2-3	NA
TGTGCCAGCAGTGGTCAGTTCTACGAGCAGTACTTC	CASSGQFYEQYF	NA	TRBV28	TRBJ2-7	once
TGTGCCAGCAGCGTTGAAACAGGGGAAAATCAGCCCCAGCATTTT	CASSVETGENQPQHF	TRBD1	TRBV9	TRBJ1-5	NA
TGTGCCAGCAGCCTGGGGACAGGGAGTACTGAAGCTTTCTTT	CASSLGTGSTEAFF	TRBD1	TRBV7-8	TRBJ1-1	NA
TGTGCCAGCAGTTGGACAGGGGTCACCGGGGAGCTGTTTTTT	CASSWTGVTGELFF	TRBD1	TRBV6-5	TRBJ2-2	NA
TGTGCCAGTACGACAGGGCAACCCAATCAGCCCCAGCATTTT	CASTTGQPNQPQHF	TRBD1	TRBV19	TRBJ1-5	NA
TGTGCCAGCAGTCCGACACTAGCGGGACGCACAGATACGCAGTATTTT	CASSPTLAGRTDTQYF	TRBD2	TRBV27	TRBJ2-3	NA
TGTGCCAGCAGCTTAGGTAGAAACACCATATATTTT	CASSLGRNTIYF	NA	TRBV11-2	TRBJ1-3	once
TGTGCCAGCACTTCGGGGATACACGAGCAGTACTTC	CASTSGIHEQYF	NA	TRBV27	TRBJ2-7	once
TGTGCCAGCAGCTTGAGCAGCGGGAGGGCCGATGAGCAGTTCTTC	CASSLSSGRADEQFF	TRBD2	TRBV7-9	TRBJ2-1	NA
TGTGCCAGCAGCCCGGACAGGGGGTCAACTAATGAAAAACTGTTTTTT	CASSPDRGSTNEKLFF	TRBD1	TRBV5-6	TRBJ1-4	NA
TGTGCCAGCAGCCCGACAGGACCTGAGCAGTTCTTC	CASSPTGPEQFF	NA	TRBV6-5	TRBJ2-1	once
TGCGCCAGCAGCTTCTCCACACAGGGCTTAATGAACACTGAAGCTTTCTTT	CASSFSTQGLMNTEAFF	NA	TRBV5-1	TRBJ1-1	NA
TGTGCCAGCAGCCCAGGGGCGGCCGACGAGCAGTACTTC	CASSPGAADEQYF	NA	TRBV7-8	TRBJ2-7	NA
TGTGCCAGCAGCTTTCCGGGACAGGCGCCGAACACCGGGGAGCTGTTTTTT	CASSFPGQAPNTGELFF	TRBD1	TRBV5-4	TRBJ2-2	NA
TGTGCCCCCGACACCGGGTATAAGACAGGAAATGAAAAACTGTTTTTT	CAPDTGYKTGNEKLFF	NA	TRBV7-3	TRBJ1-4	NA
TGTGCCTGGAGTAGCCAAGGGGTTAATCAGCCCCAGCATTTT	CAWSSQGVNQPQHF	NA	TRBV30	TRBJ1-5	NA
TGTGCCAGCAGCTTGGCCGGACAGCTATACAATGAGCAGTTCTTC	CASSLAGQLYNEQFF	NA	TRBV5-4	TRBJ2-1	NA
TGTGCCAGCAGCTTCGTCCAGGGTACAGCTGAAGCTTTCTTT	CASSFVQGTAEAFF	NA	TRBV5-6	TRBJ1-1	NA
TGTGCCAGCAGGGAAGACAGAGCCAAAAACATTCAGTACTTC	CASREDRAKNIQYF	NA	TRBV4-2	TRBJ2-4	NA
TGTGCCAGCAGCCCTTGGACAGGGGAGACCCAGTACTTC	CASSPWTGETQYF	TRBD1	TRBV7-2	TRBJ2-5	NA